The TCR beta chain under discussion was sequenced for a study of T-cell reconstitution after alpha-beta-depleted transplantation in children. The germline gives CDR1 DFQATT, CDR2 SNEGSKA (reference sequence). The length of the CDR3 is 15 residues. V lost 0 bases to trimming and J lost 10 bases; unmatched junction nucleotides: 11. This clonotype appeared a few times. Researchers prepared the TCRbeta library using unique molecular identifiers, the study reports. Each CDR3 protein is one row after TCRdb ran MiXCR on the PCR reads. Altogether approximately 420,000 distinct CDR3 sequences are present, approximately 10% being singletons, with the ten largest covering nearly 5.5%.

This receptor was obtained from a human donor who donated a stem cell graft to a child with acute myeloid leukemia. Sequencing used PBMCs from the stem cell graft donor, obtained from the stem cell graft. This rearrangement joins TRBV20-1 to TRBJ2-1, with 8 bases that match TRBD1. The CDR3 bases are TGCAGTGCTAGAGATTTCCGGACAGGGACGGGGGAGCAGTTCTTC. Protein product: CSARDFRTGTGEQFF.